These 5 T cell receptor beta chains share one sample of origin, sequenced in a study of early T cells in non-severe SARS-CoV-2 infection. Via MiXCR, TCRdb re-called the 5' RACE reads, giving one row per CDR3 protein. The repertoire includes more than 95,000 distinct CDR3 sequences, about 11% of them detected once, and 4.7% sits in the top ten. Sequencing used whole blood, obtained at baseline. Source of these receptors: an adult who was a healthcare worker with PCR-confirmed SARS-CoV-2 infection or an uninfected control (not recorded which).

The J gene is TRBJ2-1, the V gene TRBV30; 9 nucleotides match TRBD2. CDR3 length: 15 residues. Germline-derived CDR1 and CDR2 are GTSNPN and SVGIG (reference sequence). Germline trimming cut 2 bases from V and 10 bases from J; bases unmatched to any gene: 12. The CDR3 DNA sequence: TGTGCCTGGAGTCCTGAGACTAGCGGAGGATTAGAGCAGTTCTTC. Translated, it gives CAWSPETSGGLEQFF.

This clonotype was detected ten times or more. The chain employs TRBV21-1 and TRBJ2-1. TRBV21-1 is flagged as a pseudogene. The CDR3 is made up of 13 amino acids. Here the CDR3 DNA reads TGTGCCAGCAGCCAATACAGAGACAATGAGCAGTTCTTC. This codes for CASSQYRDNEQFF.

This clonotype was observed a few times. The V call is TRBV19, the J call TRBJ2-7; D may be TRBD2 (5 bases). In germline, CDR1 is LNHDA, CDR2 SQIVND (reference sequence). CDR3 length: 15 amino acids. V was cut by 5 bases and J by 5 bases, with 19 bases left in between. CDR3 sequence (DNA): TGTGCCAGTAGTGAGGGATTTCCGTCGCCCAACGAGCAGTACTTC. This codes for CASSEGFPSPNEQYF.

The chain is built from TRBV10-3 and TRBJ1-1; D gene ambiguous. CDR1 and CDR2 from the germline V gene are ENHRY and SYGVKD. V shed 10 bases and J shed 4 bases, with 19 bases lying between them. The CDR3 is 14 residues long. In nucleotides, the CDR3 is TGTGCCACCATTGGGCAGCTTGGCGCCACTGAAGCTTTCTTT. It is translated as CATIGQLGATEAFF.

A word on this clonotype: A much larger clone is a single base away; this may be a read error. J is TRBJ2-1 and V is TRBV29-1; 9 nucleotides match TRBD2. The germline gives CDR1 SQVTM, CDR2 ANQGSEA. The CDR3 contains 13 residues. The CDR3 DNA reads as TGCAGCGTCGCGACTAGCGGCCACAAAGAGCAGTTCTTC. Residues: CSVATSGHKEQFF.